A single sample gave rise to the 27 T cell receptor beta chains below, sequenced in a study of blood T cell repertoires in COVID-19. TCRdb's copy holds only in-frame clones and misses some; the assay was immunoSEQ multiplex PCR. This table has fewer than 250,000 clones, about 80% appearing once. Sample: PBMCs or T cells enriched from blood (not recorded which). The receptors were sampled from a woman in her forties or fifties who had been exposed to COVID-19.

This sequence joins TRBV19 and TRBJ1-6; 8 bases are shared with TRBD1. The ends lost 10 bases at V and 7 bases at J; junction bases unmatched: 3. CDR3 length equals 12 residues. Germline CDR1 LNHDA, CDR2 SQIVND (reference sequence). The CDR3: CATGQANSPLHF. CDR3 coding DNA: TGTGCCACGGGACAGGCCAATTCACCCCTCCACTTT.

The chain has TRBV5-6 and TRBJ2-1; D is uncertain. Germline V gene sequence: CDR1 SGHDT, CDR2 YYEEEE. Trimming stripped 0 bases from V and 6 bases from J, with 13 bases between. The CDR3 consists of 15 residues. The CDR3 region is CASSLAAGLVNEQFF. In nucleotides, the CDR3 is TGTGCCAGCAGCTTGGCGGCAGGATTGGTCAATGAGCAGTTCTTC.

This chain uses TRBV19 with TRBJ1-5; TRBD1 agrees at 7 bases. This CDR3 region has 16 residues. Per the germline V gene, CDR1 is LNHDA and CDR2 is SQIVND (reference sequence). V lost 6 bases to trimming and J lost 9 bases; unmatched junction nucleotides: 17. CDR3 coding DNA: TGTGCCAGTAGGCGCATGGACAGGTCGATCGGAGGGCCCCAGCATTTT. Translated, it gives CASRRMDRSIGGPQHF. Supplemented by reference TRBV19 and TRBJ1-5, the full variable domain reads DGGITQSPKYLFRKEGQNVTLSCEQNLNHDAMYWYRQDPGQGLRLIYYSQIVNDFQKGDIAEGYSVSREKKESFPLTVTSAQKNPTAFYLCASRRMDRSIGGPQHFGDGTRLSIL.

This clone was recorded many times. This chain joins TRBV5-3 and TRBJ2-1, with 7 bases matching TRBD1. TRBV5-3 is annotated as an ORF whose role is uncertain. V shed 4 bases and J 6 bases; nucleotides not matched to a gene: 10. The CDR3 runs to 15 residues. This CDR3 is CARSLTWDSRNEQFF. The CDR3 nucleotides are TGTGCCAGAAGCCTCACCTGGGACAGTCGCAATGAGCAGTTCTTC.

This chain joins TRBV28 and TRBJ2-2; 9 nucleotides align to TRBD1. Germline V gene sequence: CDR1 MDHEN, CDR2 SYDVKM. V gave up 5 bases and J gave up 4 bases; unmatched junction bases: 2. The CDR3 covers 14 residues. This CDR3 is CASSPTGGTGELFF. CDR3 in DNA: TGTGCCAGCAGTCCGACAGGGGGCACCGGGGAGCTGTTTTTT.

The chain uses TRBV11-2 and TRBJ2-3; 9 bases map to TRBD2. Per the germline V gene, CDR1 is SGHAT and CDR2 is FQNNGV. This CDR3 spans 16 amino acids. Germline trimming cut 5 bases from V and 1 base from J; bases unmatched to any gene: 7. The CDR3 sequence is CASSLTQRGGTDTQYF. The CDR3 coding sequence is TGTGCCAGCAGCCTAACCCAGCGGGGGGGCACAGATACGCAGTATTTT. Supplemented by reference TRBV11-2 and TRBJ2-3, the full variable domain reads EAGVAQSPRYKIIEKRQSVAFWCNPISGHATLYWYQQILGQGPKLLIQFQNNGVVDDSQLPKDRFSAERLKGVDSTLKIQPAKLEDSAVYLCASSLTQRGGTDTQYFGPGTRLTVL.

The DNA of the CDR3 is TGTGCCATCAGTGAGAAGGGACATCCCCCAAATCAGCCCCAGCATTTT. Residues: CAISEKGHPPNQPQHF. This chain connects TRBV10-3 to TRBJ1-5; tentatively, D is TRBD1 (6 bases). The CDR3 has 16 amino acids. Per the germline V gene, CDR1 is ENHRY and CDR2 is SYGVKD. V lost 2 bases and J lost 4, with 15 bases in between.

CDR3 sequence: CASSVTGKNQETQYF. CDR3 DNA sequence: TGCGCCAGCAGCGTGACAGGGAAAAACCAAGAGACCCAGTACTTC. The V call is TRBV5-1, the J call TRBJ2-5, with TRBD1 matching 7 bases. CDR1 SGHRS and CDR2 YFSETQ come from the germline V gene. The CDR3 length is 15 residues. V lost 4 bases to trimming and J lost 0 bases; unmatched junction nucleotides: 6.

The chain is built from TRBV29-1 and TRBJ2-5; D is perhaps TRBD2 (5 bases). Germline CDR1 is SQVTM and CDR2 is ANQGSEA. This CDR3 comprises 14 residues. V dropped 2 bases and J dropped 2 bases, with 12 bases sitting between them. The CDR3: CSVEKRRWQETQYF. The CDR3 DNA sequence: TGCAGCGTTGAAAAACGGAGGTGGCAAGAGACCCAGTACTTC.

The CDR3 protein is CASSTGGEGQPQHF. For the CDR3, the DNA is TGTGCCAGCAGTACAGGGGGGGAGGGCCAGCCCCAGCATTTT. The chain joins TRBV6-6 to TRBJ1-5, with 8 nucleotides matching TRBD1. There are 14 residues in the CDR3. The V and J ends lost 5 bases and 7 bases, in that order; junction bases with no gene match: 7. Germline V gene sequence: CDR1 MNHNY, CDR2 SVGAGI (reference sequence).

The CDR3 loop reads CASSGTVSSTEAFF. CDR3 in DNA: TGTGCCAGCAGCGGGACAGTAAGCTCCACTGAAGCTTTCTTT. The chain has TRBV3-1 (or the pseudogene TRBV3-2) and TRBJ1-1; 7 bases are shared with TRBD1. The germline gives CDR1 LGHDT, CDR2 YNNKEL (reference sequence). The CDR3 length is 14 residues. Trimming took 5 bases from V and 4 from J; bases not matched to a gene: 7.

The chain combines TRBV7-2 with TRBJ2-5; 15 bases agree with TRBD2. V was clipped by 2 bases and J by 2 bases; unmatched bases: 6. This CDR3 has 18 amino acids. Germline V gene lookup returns CDR1 SGHTA and CDR2 FQGNSA. DNA for the CDR3: TGTGCCAGCAGCTTACGGACTAGCGGGGGGGCGAGGCAAGAGACCCAGTACTTC. Translated: CASSLRTSGGARQETQYF.

V usage is TRBV5-1 and J usage is TRBJ2-1; 9 bases agree with TRBD1. Germline V gene data show CDR1 as SGHRS and CDR2 as YFSETQ. This CDR3 contains 17 residues. V shed 4 bases, J shed 6 bases, and the junction held 14 bases outside the gene matches. The CDR3 spells CASSQPSPGTGSNEQFF. The CDR3 DNA follows: TGCGCCAGCAGCCAACCGAGTCCCGGGACAGGGTCCAATGAGCAGTTCTTC. Supplemented by reference TRBV5-1 and TRBJ2-1, the full variable domain reads KAGVTQTPRYLIKTRGQQVTLSCSPISGHRSVSWYQQTPGQGLQFLFEYFSETQRNKGNFPGRFSGRQFSNSRSEMNVSTLELGDSALYLCASSQPSPGTGSNEQFFGPGTRLTVL.

The V call is TRBV6-2 or TRBV6-3, the J call TRBJ1-1; 7 bases are shared with TRBD1. The CDR3 runs 15 residues. CDR1 and CDR2 (germline): MNHEY, SVGEGT. V shed 2 bases and J 1 base; nucleotides not matched to a gene: 4. The CDR3 coding sequence is TGTGCCAGCAGTTACACCAGGACAGGGAACACTGAAGCTTTCTTT. Protein: CASSYTRTGNTEAFF.

This rearrangement joins TRBV5-1 to TRBJ1-1; D uncertain. The CDR3 runs 14 residues. V lost 10 bases and J 0 bases, leaving 16 bases between the germline ends. CDR1 SGHRS and CDR2 YFSETQ come from the germline V gene. CDR3 DNA sequence: TGCGCCTCCGCTGGCGGGGAATTGAACACTGAAGCTTTCTTT. Translating it yields CASAGGELNTEAFF.

The chain links TRBV7-2 to TRBJ1-2; TRBD1 is a possible D gene (5 bases). The CDR3 runs to 18 residues. Germline-derived CDR1 and CDR2 are SGHTA and FQGNSA. Trimming pared 3 bases from V and 4 bases from J, leaving 24 bases between. The CDR3 spells CASSFRQLSTGPGYGYTF. CDR3 coding DNA: TGTGCCAGCAGCTTTCGACAGTTGAGTACCGGCCCTGGCTATGGCTACACCTTC.

The chain carries TRBV24-1 and TRBJ1-2; 9 nucleotides align to TRBD1. V dropped 7 bases and J dropped 6; count of bases not matched to a gene: 5. CDR1 is KGHDR, CDR2 SFDVKD, per germline. CDR3 length: 13 residues. The CDR3 region has the DNA TGTGCCACCAGGAGGGGACAGGGCGATGGCTACACCTTC. Amino acid sequence: CATRRGQGDGYTF.

This chain connects TRBV27 to TRBJ2-3, with 10 bases aligning to TRBD2. There are 17 residues in the CDR3. Trimming removed 4 bases from V and 2 bases from J; junction bases left unmatched: 9. Looked up from germline, CDR1 is MNHEY and CDR2 is SMNVEV (reference sequence). CDR3 DNA: TGTGCCAGCAGTTCCCTCCTCACTAGCGGGATCACAGATACGCAGTATTTT. This sequence encodes CASSSLLTSGITDTQYF.

The rearrangement uses TRBV27 and TRBJ2-2; 11 positions match TRBD1. Germline V CDR1 and CDR2: MNHEY, SMNVEV (reference sequence). V shed 5 bases and J 6 bases; nucleotides not matched to a gene: 8. The CDR3 loop spans 16 amino acids. Written as DNA, the CDR3 is TGTGCCAGCAGTCATATGCCGGGACAGGGGGCCGGGGAGCTGTTTTTT. Translated, it gives CASSHMPGQGAGELFF.

On this clone: Other DNA sequences of this sample code for an identical CDR3. The rearrangement links TRBV5-1 to TRBJ1-1; possible D gene TRBD1, 6 bases. Trimming removed 2 bases from V and 0 bases from J, with 8 bases in between. This CDR3 has 14 residues. CDR1 and CDR2 (germline): SGHRS, YFSETQ. The DNA of the CDR3 is TGCGCCAGCAGCTTACAGGGAGTGAACACTGAAGCTTTCTTT. Translation: CASSLQGVNTEAFF.

V gene TRBV7-6 combines with J gene TRBJ2-2; 12 nucleotides match TRBD2. V lost 5 bases to trimming and J lost 1 base; unmatched junction nucleotides: 5. Germline V gene data show CDR1 as SGHVS and CDR2 as FNYEAQ. This CDR3 region has 17 residues. The CDR3 region is CASSDPGLAGNTGELFF. The CDR3 coding sequence is TGTGCCAGCAGCGATCCGGGACTAGCGGGGAACACCGGGGAGCTGTTTTTT.

This clone appeared a single time. The J gene is TRBJ2-7, the V gene TRBV30, with D possibly being TRBD2 (7 bases). Germline V gene data show CDR1 as GTSNPN and CDR2 as SVGIG (reference sequence). The CDR3 runs to 14 residues. The ends were cut back, 2 bases at V and 2 bases at J, with 13 bases in the middle. DNA of the CDR3: TGTGCCTGGAGTTGGGGGGGGGCTACCTACGAGCAGTACTTC. Its translation: CAWSWGGATYEQYF. Supplemented by reference TRBV30 and TRBJ2-7, the full variable domain reads SQTIHQWPATLVQPVGSPLSLECTVEGTSNPNLYWYRQAAGRGLQLLFYSVGIGQISSEVPQNLSASRPQDRQFILSSKKLLLSDSGFYLCAWSWGGATYEQYFGPGTRLTVT.

This chain links TRBV9 with TRBJ2-1, with 8 bases identical to TRBD1. Germline trimming cut 1 base from V and 9 bases from J; bases unmatched to any gene: 9. Germline CDR1 SGDLS, CDR2 YYNGEE. The CDR3 has 15 residues. CDR3 coding DNA: TGTGCCAGCAGCGTAAGCGGACAGGGTTTTGGTGAGCAGTTCTTC. As protein: CASSVSGQGFGEQFF. The full variable domain, rest sourced from reference TRBV9 and TRBJ2-1, is DSGVTQTPKHLITATGQRVTLRCSPRSGDLSVYWYQQSLDQGLQFLIQYYNGEERAKGNILERFSAQQFPDLHSELNLSSLELGDSALYFCASSVSGQGFGEQFFGPGTRLTVL.

DNA for the CDR3: TGTGCCAGCAGCCAAGACGTTCTGGGCAATAGTGAAGCTTTCTTT. Amino acid sequence: CASSQDVLGNSEAFF. The J gene is TRBJ1-1, the V gene TRBV14; no clear D. The germline CDR1 and CDR2 sequences are SGHDN and FVKESK. V dropped 0 bases and J dropped 7 bases, with 15 bases sitting between them. The CDR3 sequence is 15 residues long.

The chain joins TRBV5-4 to TRBJ2-2; 8 bases match TRBD2. The junction had 8 bases not matched to a gene; V was cut back by 4 bases and J by 3 bases. Germline V gene lookup returns CDR1 SGHNT and CDR2 YYREEE (reference sequence). This CDR3 spans 16 amino acids. CDR3: CASSDRGGTHTGELFF. In DNA form, the CDR3 reads TGTGCCAGCAGCGACCGGGGGGGAACGCACACCGGGGAGCTGTTTTTT.

The chain joins TRBV19 to TRBJ1-1, with 9 bases that match TRBD1. V lost 6 bases and J lost 8; bases outside the gene matches: 4. Germline V gene lookup returns CDR1 LNHDA and CDR2 SQIVND (reference sequence). This CDR3 has 12 residues. The CDR3 coding sequence is TGTGCCAGTAGCTACGGACAGGGGGAAGCTTTCTTT. Protein product: CASSYGQGEAFF.

V and J are TRBV5-1 and TRBJ1-4, with D uncertain. This CDR3 spans 12 amino acids. The germline gives CDR1 SGHRS, CDR2 YFSETQ. Trimming took off 0 bases at V and 7 bases at J, with 4 bases between the two ends. The DNA of the CDR3 is TGCGCCAGCAGCTTGGCGGGTGAAAAACTGTTTTTT. This translates into CASSLAGEKLFF. Full variable domain (rest looked up from reference TRBV5-1 and TRBJ1-4): KAGVTQTPRYLIKTRGQQVTLSCSPISGHRSVSWYQQTPGQGLQFLFEYFSETQRNKGNFPGRFSGRQFSNSRSEMNVSTLELGDSALYLCASSLAGEKLFFGSGTQLSVL.